The subject of this entry is one T cell receptor (beta chain). This clonotype has ten or more counts. Its antigen remains unidentified. The record has no base qualities; no much larger clone is one base away. These data come from a study of T cells in Graves' hyperthyroidism and ophthalmopathy (dated by TCRdb to the late 2010s). Broadly, across the study: Peripheral blood was sampled at the time of initial diagnosis, prior to any treatment. TCR V-J signatures able to tell the groups apart were searched for in a discovery cohort of some 97 patients, of whom 43 had Graves' ophthalmopathy and roughly 58 had stable Graves' hyperthyroidism. Prospective prediction of ophthalmopathy was tested in an independent validation cohort of approximately 19 hyperthyroidism patients and 17 patients who later progressed to ophthalmopathy. The roughly 100 discovery patients were randomly split 7:3 into training and test sets. Thyroid tissue and blood T-cell repertoires from roughly 6 Graves' hyperthyroidism patients were also compared in the study. After sampling, hyperthyroidism patients received methimazole starting at 30 mg daily, and ophthalmopathy patients received high-dose intravenous methylprednisolone. The paper reports TCR Vbeta CDR3 sequencing of 140 or so peripheral blood samples: fewer than 50 ophthalmopathy, approximately 74 hyperthyroidism and about 17 progressor patients. Beyond this particular receptor, the publication reports: Sample size was not statistically predetermined, and blinding of investigators to group allocation was not performed. Most expanded thyroid clonotypes (frequency above 0.001) were also found in blood, which suggests that blood repertoires may mirror thyroid immune responses. In validation, progression to ophthalmopathy was predicted by the model with 70.59% sensitivity and 72.22% specificity, a median of approximately 6.5 months before onset. A 13 V-J signature model separated ophthalmopathy from stable hyperthyroidism, with around 91% sensitivity and roughly 81% specificity in cross-validation and 80%/75% in testing.

Amplification of TCR beta CDR3 regions was carried out from RNA transcripts. For the first round of RT-PCR on the TCR CDR3, the HTBI primer set was used together with the Qiagen OneStep RT-PCR kit. Libraries were constructed in a second round of multiplex PCR, after which size selection and purification were performed. The libraries were sequenced on an Illumina HiSeq2000 using paired-end 100 bp reads. The study's processing was this. Raw data were processed with SOAPnuke, discarding reads with adapters, uncalled bases, mean Phred below 15, or no exact constant-primer or identifier match. High-quality paired reads were merged with COPE v1.2.5, and unique nucleotide sequences were defined as clonotypes. Clonotypes were aligned to IMGT TRBV, TRBD and TRBJ reference segments using MiTCR v1.1. Only V-J combinations with frequency above 0.0001, covering 99% to 99.2% of repertoires, were analysed. A TCS score was defined as the ratio between F50 (clonal expansion) and ExV (chaos), using BLOSUM62-based TCRdist between CDR3 peptides within each V-J. Welch's t-statistics and random forest reduced several hundred V-J features to about 12, which were used in a naive Bayes classifier (R e1071). Clones were called with MiXCR by TCRdb after fastp trimmed the public reads at Q25, and only in-frame beta chains were retained. Entries are consolidated by CDR3 protein sequence, retaining the most common genes and DNA. These V and J calls originate from TCRdb's pipeline instead of the authors' own analysis. The sample data list about 210,000 distinct CDR3 sequences, and 15% to 20% of these were observed just once. 50% of the sample is taken by the ten largest.

CDR1 and CDR2, looked up from the germline V gene (reference sequence), are DFQATT and SNEGSKA. V is pared back by 4 bases and J by 4 bases, with 12 bases lying between the germline termini. The CDR3 runs 13 residues from the cysteine to the phenylalanine. The retained sequence is limited to the CDR3, 39 bases, with the frame set at the first base. Graves' hyperthyroidism was defined as stable when no progression to ophthalmopathy occurred over 18 months of follow-up. Hyperthyroidism patients were aged 18 to 65 years and newly diagnosed, with disease duration of less than 2 months. Exclusion was applied to patients with uncontrolled infections, other autoimmune diseases, pregnancy or lactation. Clinical symptoms, serum thyroxine and TRAb, thyroid ultrasound, and orbital computed tomography formed the basis for the diagnoses. PBMCs were separated from 7.5 to 10 ml of fresh peripheral blood using Ficoll-Paque density gradient centrifugation. Trizol reagent was used to extract total RNA, and RNA quality was then checked on an Agilent 2100 Bioanalyzer.

Sequenced input: blood. The sequence is built from TRBV20-1 and TRBJ2-3; perhaps TRBD2 is the D gene, with 5 bases matching. This TCR derives from a man aged 50 to 60 with Graves' hyperthyroidism. The bases are TGCAGTGCTAAACTAGATTCCCCAGATACGCAGTATTTT. Its product reads: CSAKLDSPDTQYF.